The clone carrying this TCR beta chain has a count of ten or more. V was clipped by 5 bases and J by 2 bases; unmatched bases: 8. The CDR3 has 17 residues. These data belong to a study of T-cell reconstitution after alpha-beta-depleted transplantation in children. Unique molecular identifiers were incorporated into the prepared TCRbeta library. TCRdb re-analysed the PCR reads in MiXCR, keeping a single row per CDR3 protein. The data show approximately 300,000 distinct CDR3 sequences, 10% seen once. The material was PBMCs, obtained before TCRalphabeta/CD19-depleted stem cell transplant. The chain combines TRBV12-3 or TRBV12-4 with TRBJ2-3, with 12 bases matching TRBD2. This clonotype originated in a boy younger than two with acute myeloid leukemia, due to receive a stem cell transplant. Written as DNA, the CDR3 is TGTGCCAGCAGTCAGGGACTAGCGGGCTTGCTCACAGATACGCAGTATTTT. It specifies CASSQGLAGLLTDTQYF.